Below, one T cell receptor beta chain is given with its context. Its cognate antigen is unknown. CDR3 length: 13 residues. The germline V gene has CDR1 GTSNPN and CDR2 SVGIG (reference sequence). The ends were cut back, 4 bases at V and 5 bases at J, with 14 bases in the middle. The data belong to a study of immune evolution from preneoplasia to lung adenocarcinoma. Points from the study as a whole: Normal lung had the highest top T cell clone frequencies.

TCRdb keeps only in-frame clones here, not all; method: immunoSEQ multiplex PCR. The data hold about 5,000 clones, with about 85% observed a single time. The sample comprised FFPE adjacent normal lung tissue. This sequence originates from a donor aged 70 or older with lung adenocarcinoma. This chain uses TRBV30 with TRBJ1-2; D is ambiguous. The CDR3 loop reads CAWKRKGGYGYTF. CDR3 nucleotide sequence: TGTGCCTGGAAAAGAAAGGGCGGTTATGGCTACACCTTC.